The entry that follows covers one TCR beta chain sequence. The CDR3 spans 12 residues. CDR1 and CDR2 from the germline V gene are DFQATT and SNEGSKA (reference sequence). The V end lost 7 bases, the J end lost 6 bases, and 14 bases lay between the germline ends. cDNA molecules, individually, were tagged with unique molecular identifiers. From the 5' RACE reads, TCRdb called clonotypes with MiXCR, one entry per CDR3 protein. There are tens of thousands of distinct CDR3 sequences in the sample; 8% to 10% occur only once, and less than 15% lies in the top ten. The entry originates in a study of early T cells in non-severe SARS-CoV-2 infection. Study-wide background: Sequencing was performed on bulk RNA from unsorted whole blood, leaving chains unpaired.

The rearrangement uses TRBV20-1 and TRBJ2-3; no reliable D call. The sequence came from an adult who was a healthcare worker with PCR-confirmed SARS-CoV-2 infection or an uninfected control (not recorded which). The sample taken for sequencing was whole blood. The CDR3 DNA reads TGCAGTGAGAGAGGAGTGGGGGATACGCAGTATTTT. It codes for CSERGVGDTQYF.